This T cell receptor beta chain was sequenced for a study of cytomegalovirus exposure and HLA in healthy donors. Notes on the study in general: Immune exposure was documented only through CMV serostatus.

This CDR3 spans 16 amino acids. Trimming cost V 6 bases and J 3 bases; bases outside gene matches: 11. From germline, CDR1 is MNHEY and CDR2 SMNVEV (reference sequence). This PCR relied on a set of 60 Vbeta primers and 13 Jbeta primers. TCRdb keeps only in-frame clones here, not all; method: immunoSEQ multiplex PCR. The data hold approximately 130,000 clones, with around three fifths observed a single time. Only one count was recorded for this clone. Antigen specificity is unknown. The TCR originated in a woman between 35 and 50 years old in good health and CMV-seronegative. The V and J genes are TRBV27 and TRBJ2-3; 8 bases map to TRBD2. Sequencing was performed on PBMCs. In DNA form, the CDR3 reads TGTGCCAGCAGCATCCTCGGGGGGGTAAAGACAGATACGCAGTATTTT. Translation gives CASSILGGVKTDTQYF.